These 32 T cell receptor beta chains share one sample of origin, sequenced in a study of T cells in Graves' hyperthyroidism and ophthalmopathy. Authors of the study amplified TCR beta CDR3 regions from RNA transcripts. The study used the HTBI primer set for a first-round RT-PCR of the TCR CDR3. Each CDR3 protein gets one entry after TCRdb re-called the multiplex PCR reads with MiXCR. The repertoire includes approximately 49,000 distinct CDR3 sequences, roughly 51% of them detected once, and around a third sits in the top ten. Material for sequencing was peripheral blood or thyroid tissue (not recorded which). Receptors were obtained from a man aged 18 to 35 with Graves' hyperthyroidism.

This clonotype appeared a single time. The chain is built from TRBV5-1 and TRBJ1-2; no firm D call. The CDR3 totals 12 residues. Deletions cut 4 bases from V and 7 bases from J, with 11 bases between. Germline V gene lookup returns CDR1 SGHRS and CDR2 YFSETQ. The CDR3 region is CASSPPGGGYTF. The DNA for the CDR3 is TGCGCCAGCAGCCCGCCGGGTGGTGGCTACACCTTC.

To note about this clonotype: One end of the junction is discordant with germline, which a read error may explain. The chain is built from TRBV7-9 and TRBJ1-2; D remains unclear. The V gene's germline CDR1 is SEHNR and CDR2 FQNEAQ (reference sequence). The CDR3 runs 11 residues. The CDR3 here is CASSLAGGYTF. In DNA, the CDR3 is TGTGCCAGCAGTTTAGCGGGGGGCTACACCTTC. Full variable domain (rest looked up from reference TRBV7-9 and TRBJ1-2): DTGVSQNPRHKITKRGQNVTFRCDPISEHNRLYWYRQTLGQGPEFLTYFQNEAQLEKSRLLSDRFSAERPKGSFSTLEIQRTEQGDSAMYLCASSLAGGYTFGSGTRLTVV.

This clonotype was seen ten or more times. The genes are TRBV6-5 and TRBJ1-5; D is undetermined. The CDR3 loop spans 13 amino acids. V gave up 0 bases and J gave up 7 bases, with 7 bases separating them. The germline V gene encodes CDR1 MNHEY and CDR2 SVGAGI. The DNA for the CDR3 is TGTGCCAGCAGTTACTCGAAGCGACAGCCCCAGCATTTT. The encoded protein is CASSYSKRQPQHF.

V is TRBV2 and J is TRBJ1-2; 7 bases map to TRBD1. V lost 2 bases to trimming and J lost 5 bases; unmatched junction nucleotides: 8. This CDR3 is built from 15 residues. Germline V gene lookup returns CDR1 SNHLY and CDR2 FYNNEI. CDR3 amino acids: CASSERAGGRYGYTF. The CDR3 nucleotides read TGTGCCAGCAGTGAACGGGCAGGGGGTCGATATGGCTACACCTTC.

This chain connects TRBV7-2 to TRBJ2-5, with D tentatively TRBD1 (6 bases). The V gene's germline CDR1 is SGHTA and CDR2 FQGNSA. The length of the CDR3 is 15 residues. The germline V and J ends were trimmed by 6 bases and 4 bases, with 18 bases remaining between them. CDR3 amino acids: CASRLRGGRGETQYF. The CDR3 coding sequence is TGTGCCAGCAGGCTCCGAGGGGGACGAGGAGAGACCCAGTACTTC. Drawing the rest from reference TRBV7-2 and TRBJ2-5, the complete variable domain is GAGVSQSPSNKVTEKGKDVELRCDPISGHTALYWYRQSLGQGLEFLIYFQGNSAPDKSGLPSDRFSAERTGGSVSTLTIQRTQQEDSAVYLCASRLRGGRGETQYFGPGTRLLVL.

This clonotype was detected only a few times. The chain has TRBV10-3 and TRBJ1-5; the match to TRBD1 covers 10 bases. The CDR3 consists of 16 residues. Per germline, CDR1 ENHRY and CDR2 SYGVKD. V shed 10 bases, J shed 0 bases, and the junction held 9 bases outside the gene matches. The chain's CDR3 is CATSPGQGSSNQPQHF. CDR3 coding DNA: TGTGCCACCAGCCCGGGACAGGGGAGTAGCAATCAGCCCCAGCATTTT.

This clonotype was picked up one time. At one end, the junction sequence differs from germline, possibly due to a read error. V and J are TRBV4-3 and TRBJ1-2; 9 nucleotides align to TRBD1. Germline-derived CDR1 and CDR2 are LGHNA and YSLEER. The CDR3 covers 15 residues. The CDR3 sequence is CTSSSRTGGAYGYTF. For the CDR3, the DNA is TGCACCAGCAGCTCCCGCACAGGGGGCGCCTATGGCTACACCTTC.

The chain is built from TRBV7-6 and TRBJ2-3, with D perhaps TRBD1 or TRBD2 (5 bases each). V lost 4 bases to trimming and J lost 6 bases, with 26 bases between them. In germline, CDR1 is SGHVS, CDR2 FNYEAQ. There are 18 residues in the CDR3. The CDR3 DNA reads TGTGCCAGCAGCTCCTCGCAGGGAAGCGGACGCGCTAGGGATACGCAGTATTTT. This translates into CASSSSQGSGRARDTQYF.

This clonotype came up many times. The V gene is TRBV7-2, the J gene TRBJ2-2; either TRBD1 or TRBD2 may fit D (6 bases each). Germline V gene lookup returns CDR1 SGHTA and CDR2 FQGNSA. The ends were cut back, 1 base at V and 4 bases at J, with 13 bases in the middle. CDR3 length: 16 amino acids. The CDR3 loop reads CASSLGGAGSTGELFF. The DNA for the CDR3 is TGTGCCAGCAGCTTAGGGGGGGCCGGAAGCACCGGGGAGCTGTTTTTT.

The chain has TRBV10-3 and TRBJ1-1; D unclear. Looked up from germline, CDR1 is ENHRY and CDR2 is SYGVKD. V dropped 2 bases and J dropped 2 bases, with 9 bases sitting between them. The CDR3 length is 14 residues. The CDR3 sequence is CAISEVGSNTEAFF. CDR3 nucleotides: TGTGCCATCAGTGAGGTTGGCAGCAACACTGAAGCTTTCTTT.

The chain employs TRBV10-3 and TRBJ1-1, with D possibly being TRBD1 (5 bases). Germline V gene sequence: CDR1 ENHRY, CDR2 SYGVKD. Trimming removed 0 bases at V and 5 bases at J, with 19 bases between. The CDR3 extends over 17 amino acids. CDR3 DNA sequence: TGTGCCATCAGTGAGTCGCTTGGGAGGGGCGATTCTACTGAAGCTTTCTTT. This encodes CAISESLGRGDSTEAFF.

The rearrangement uses TRBV7-2 and TRBJ2-7; TRBD1 is a possible D gene (6 bases). The V gene lost 1 base and the J gene lost 5 bases, with 12 bases spanning the gap. This CDR3 contains 14 residues. Germline V gives CDR1 SGHTA, CDR2 FQGNSA. CDR3 protein: CASSLGGQTHEQYF. The CDR3 DNA reads as TGTGCCAGCAGCTTAGGAGGACAGACCCACGAGCAGTACTTC.

This clonotype was recorded once. The V and J genes are TRBV20-1 and TRBJ1-2; 9 positions agree with TRBD1. This CDR3 spans 16 amino acids. V gave up 1 base and J gave up 5 bases; unmatched junction bases: 11. Germline CDR1 is DFQATT and CDR2 is SNEGSKA (reference sequence). CDR3 protein: CSARGDRVELKYGYTF. In DNA form, the CDR3 reads TGCAGTGCTAGAGGGGACAGGGTTGAGTTGAAGTATGGCTACACCTTC.

This clonotype was picked up one time. The rearrangement joins TRBV6-5 to TRBJ1-5; TRBD1 matches 11 bases. This CDR3 is 16 amino acids long. Germline CDR1 and CDR2: MNHEY and SVGAGI. V lost 6 bases, J lost 5 bases, and 9 bases stayed unmatched. This CDR3 reads CASSSGTGGWHQPQHF. CDR3 nucleotide sequence: TGTGCCAGCAGCTCCGGGACAGGGGGTTGGCATCAGCCCCAGCATTTT.

The chain links TRBV29-1 to TRBJ2-7; 7 bases map to TRBD2. Trimming at V came to 7 bases and at J to 6 bases, leaving 9 bases not matched to a gene. The CDR3 contains 12 residues. Per germline, CDR1 SQVTM and CDR2 ANQGSEA. DNA of the CDR3: TGCAGCGCCTCAGGGACTACCGGCGAGCAGTACTTC. Translating gives CSASGTTGEQYF.

The chain recombines TRBV7-2 with TRBJ1-6, with 8 bases lining up with TRBD1. The J segment lost 5 bases and the V segment lost 1 base, leaving 4 bases of the junction unmatched. Germline CDR1 is SGHTA and CDR2 is FQGNSA. The CDR3 totals 16 residues. CDR3 residues: CASSLGPGGHNSPLHF. CDR3 bases: TGTGCCAGCAGCTTAGGCCCAGGGGGCCATAATTCACCCCTCCACTTT. Complete variable domain (other parts from reference TRBV7-2 and TRBJ1-6): GAGVSQSPSNKVTEKGKDVELRCDPISGHTALYWYRQSLGQGLEFLIYFQGNSAPDKSGLPSDRFSAERTGGSVSTLTIQRTQQEDSAVYLCASSLGPGGHNSPLHFGNGTRLTVT.

This chain links TRBV4-3 with TRBJ2-3; 9 nucleotides align to TRBD2. V lost 11 bases, J lost 6 bases, and 18 bases stayed unmatched. The CDR3 runs 16 residues. The germline V gene encodes CDR1 LGHNA and CDR2 YSLEER. This chain's CDR3 is CAPFSEREVGADTQYF. In nucleotides, the CDR3 is TGCGCCCCCTTTTCTGAGCGGGAGGTCGGTGCGGATACGCAGTATTTT.

In DNA, the CDR3 is TGCGCCAGCAGCCAAGGGGGTAGGCCGGAAGCTTTCTTT. Amino acids: CASSQGGRPEAFF. The chain has TRBV4-1 and TRBJ1-1; no firm D call. Germline V CDR1 and CDR2: MGHRA, YSYEKL. V lost 1 base, J lost 8 bases, and 11 bases lay in between. The CDR3 runs to 13 residues.

This chain links TRBV29-1 with TRBJ2-7; perhaps D is TRBD1 or TRBD2 (5 bases each). Germline assignment: CDR1 SQVTM and CDR2 ANQGSEA. The V gene lost 5 bases and the J gene lost 2 bases, with 13 bases spanning the gap. This CDR3 contains 13 residues. CDR3 coding DNA: TGCAGCGTTACTACTACGGGGCCCTACGAGCAGTACTTC. This sequence encodes CSVTTTGPYEQYF.

This clonotype was seen a single time. The germline gene is not matched at one end of the junction; a read error may be the cause. The V call is TRBV7-2, the J call TRBJ1-1, with D perhaps TRBD1 (5 bases). This CDR3 contains 12 residues. Germline assignment: CDR1 SGHTA and CDR2 FQGNSA. The CDR3 nucleotides read TGTGCCAGCAGCTTAGCGACCGGGACCGTCTTATTT. Its protein is CASSLATGTVLF. The full variable domain, in which reference TRBV7-2 and TRBJ1-1 provide the parts outside the CDR3, is GAGVSQSPSNKVTEKGKDVELRCDPISGHTALYWYRQSLGQGLEFLIYFQGNSAPDKSGLPSDRFSAERTGGSVSTLTIQRTQQEDSAVYLCASSLATGTVLFGQGTRLTVV.

V gene TRBV6-5 combines with J gene TRBJ2-7; no firm D call. This CDR3 contains 15 residues. Trimming stripped 6 bases from V and 0 bases from J, with 15 bases between. Germline values: CDR1 MNHEY, CDR2 SVGAGI. The CDR3 sequence: CASRGTSRVSYEQYF. The CDR3 DNA sequence: TGTGCCAGCAGGGGCACATCAAGGGTCTCCTACGAGCAGTACTTC.

This clonotype was seen many times. The chain combines TRBV5-4 with TRBJ1-1; D is possibly TRBD1 (6 bases). The germline V gene encodes CDR1 SGHNT and CDR2 YYREEE (reference sequence). The ends were cut back, 0 bases at V and 6 bases at J, with 9 bases in the middle. This CDR3 is built from 13 residues. The CDR3 loop reads CASSLGQAPEAFF. CDR3 nucleotides: TGTGCCAGCAGCTTGGGACAGGCTCCTGAAGCTTTCTTT.

At least ten counts were recorded for this clonotype. The V and J genes are TRBV5-6 and TRBJ1-3; D uncertain. There are 14 residues in the CDR3. V was trimmed by 4 bases and J by 1 base, leaving 9 bases between them. Germline V gives CDR1 SGHDT, CDR2 YYEEEE. The CDR3 reads CASSLTSSGNTIYF. The CDR3 nucleotides read TGTGCCAGCAGCCTAACATCGTCTGGAAACACCATATATTTT.

This clonotype was seen at least ten times. The rearrangement joins TRBV7-2 to TRBJ2-3; TRBD2 is a possible D gene (6 bases). The length of the CDR3 is 17 residues. With 1 base removed from V and 5 bases from J, the gap between germline ends came to 19 bases. CDR1 is SGHTA, CDR2 FQGNSA, per germline. The CDR3 loop reads CASSLVISGKRGDTQYF. The CDR3 region has the DNA TGTGCCAGCAGCTTAGTAATTAGCGGAAAGCGTGGAGATACGCAGTATTTT.

The V and J genes are TRBV5-1 and TRBJ1-6; D uncertain. The CDR3 runs 16 residues. With 0 bases removed from V and 9 bases from J, the gap between germline ends came to 16 bases. CDR1 and CDR2 from the germline V gene are SGHRS and YFSETQ. The CDR3 DNA sequence: TGCGCCAGCAGCTTGGTGGCCGCGGGCTACGGTTCACCCCTCCACTTT. Protein sequence: CASSLVAAGYGSPLHF.

This chain uses TRBV29-1 with TRBJ2-5, with D perhaps TRBD2 (5 bases). From germline, CDR1 is SQVTM and CDR2 ANQGSEA. CDR3 length equals 11 residues. V gave up 2 bases and J gave up 5 bases, with 6 bases separating them. The CDR3 DNA follows: TGCAGCGTTGAAACTAGGGAGACCCAGTACTTC. Protein sequence: CSVETRETQYF.

With regard to this clonotype: In this CDR3 the conserved last residue, phenylalanine or tryptophan, is missing, so a read error is likely. The chain recombines TRBV10-1 with TRBJ1-2; 7 positions match TRBD1. Germline lookup yields CDR1 WNHNN and CDR2 SYGVQD (reference sequence). The CDR3 is made up of 13 amino acids. V was pared by 6 bases and J by 4 bases, with 5 bases of the junction left unmatched. The CDR3 DNA follows: TGCGCCAGCAGCCCGACAGGGAGCTATGGCTACACCATC. It yields the protein CASSPTGSYGYTI.

This chain uses TRBV10-3 with TRBJ2-7; 7 nucleotides agree with TRBD2. This CDR3 has 12 amino acids. J lost 1 base, V lost 8 bases, and 2 bases had no gene match. Germline CDR1 is ENHRY and CDR2 is SYGVKD. Written as DNA, the CDR3 is TGTGCCATCGCTAGCGGATCCTACGAGCAGTACTTC. The encoded protein is CAIASGSYEQYF.

This clonotype was observed many times. This rearrangement joins TRBV20-1 to TRBJ2-5; D not resolved. In germline, CDR1 is DFQATT, CDR2 SNEGSKA (reference sequence). Between the trimmed V and J ends, which lost 2 bases and 4 bases, there was a span of 5 bases. This CDR3 is built from 11 residues. The CDR3 coding sequence is TGCAGTGCTAGATCCAGAGAGACCCAGTACTTC. Translated: CSARSRETQYF.

The CDR3 reads CASSIRQGTSDEQYF. Here the CDR3 DNA reads TGTGCCAGCAGCATCAGACAGGGAACATCCGACGAGCAGTACTTC. This chain connects TRBV7-3 to TRBJ2-7; the match to TRBD1 covers 7 bases. Trimming took 5 bases from V and 5 from J; bases not matched to a gene: 12. Looked up from germline, CDR1 is SGHTA and CDR2 is FQGTGA. There are 15 residues in the CDR3.

The V call is TRBV7-2, the J call TRBJ1-6; D might be TRBD1 (5 bases). Trimming removed 2 bases at V and 10 bases at J, with 12 bases between. Germline V gene sequence: CDR1 SGHTA, CDR2 FQGNSA. The CDR3 has 14 amino acids. This CDR3 is CASSLLAGRSPLHF. The CDR3 DNA reads TGTGCCAGCAGCTTACTGGCAGGGCGATCACCCCTCCACTTT.

The rearrangement uses TRBV29-1 and TRBJ2-5, with D possibly being TRBD1 or TRBD2 (5 bases each). The germline gives CDR1 SQVTM, CDR2 ANQGSEA. The CDR3 spans 14 residues. Between the trimmed V and J ends, which lost 3 bases and 1 base, there was a span of 12 bases. Here the CDR3 reads CSVEGMGVQETQYF. The CDR3 DNA reads TGCAGCGTTGAGGGGATGGGGGTCCAAGAGACCCAGTACTTC.